Below, one T cell receptor (beta chain) is given with its context. What it binds is not known. The data belong to a study of T cell responses to AZD1222 COVID-19 vaccine. Study-level points and caveats: Repertoire sampling was restricted to post-peak T cell response timepoints.

The protocol was immunoSEQ multiplex PCR, while the TCRdb copy is restricted to in-frame clones and leaves out a portion. Seen here are around 180,000 clones, about 92% observed once, and the top ten hold 10%. This CDR3 region has 16 residues. V shed 5 bases, J shed 4 bases, and the junction held 13 bases outside the gene matches. The germline V gene encodes CDR1 MNHEY and CDR2 SMNVEV (reference sequence). This specimen was peripheral blood, taken on day 0 of AZD1222 vaccination. This TCR was sampled from an adult in good health. This chain uses TRBV27 with TRBJ1-2; 7 bases fit TRBD1. CDR3 DNA sequence: TGTGCCAGCAGTCCGACCCCGGACAGGAACGCCTATGGCTACACCTTC. Translation: CASSPTPDRNAYGYTF.